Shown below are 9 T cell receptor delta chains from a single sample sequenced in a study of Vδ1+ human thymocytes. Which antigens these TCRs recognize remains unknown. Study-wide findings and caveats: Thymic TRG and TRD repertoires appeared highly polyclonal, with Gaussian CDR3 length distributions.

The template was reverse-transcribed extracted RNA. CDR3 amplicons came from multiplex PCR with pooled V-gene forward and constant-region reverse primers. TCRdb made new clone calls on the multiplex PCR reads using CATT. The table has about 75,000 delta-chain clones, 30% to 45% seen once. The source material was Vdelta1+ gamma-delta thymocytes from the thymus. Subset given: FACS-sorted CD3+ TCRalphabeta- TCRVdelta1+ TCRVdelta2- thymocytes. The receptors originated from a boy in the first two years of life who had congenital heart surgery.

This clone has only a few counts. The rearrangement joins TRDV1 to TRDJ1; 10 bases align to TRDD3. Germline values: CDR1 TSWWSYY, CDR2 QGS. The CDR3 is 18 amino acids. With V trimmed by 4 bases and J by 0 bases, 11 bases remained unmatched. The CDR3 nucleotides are TGTGCTCTTGGGGCAGCGGGGGGGATACGCGTGTACACCGATAAACTCATCTTT. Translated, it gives CALGAAGGIRVYTDKLIF.

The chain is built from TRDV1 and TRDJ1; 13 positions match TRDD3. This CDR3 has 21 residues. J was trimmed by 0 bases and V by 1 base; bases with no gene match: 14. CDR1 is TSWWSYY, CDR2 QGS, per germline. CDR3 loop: CALGEPPPYWGIRPYTDKLIF. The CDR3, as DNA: TGTGCTCTTGGGGAACCTCCCCCGTACTGGGGGATACGTCCTTACACCGATAAACTCATCTTT.

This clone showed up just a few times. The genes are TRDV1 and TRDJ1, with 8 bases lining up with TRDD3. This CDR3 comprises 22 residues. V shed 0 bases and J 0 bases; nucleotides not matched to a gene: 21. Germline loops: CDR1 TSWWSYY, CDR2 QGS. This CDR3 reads CALGELRISRTGGLSYTDKLIF. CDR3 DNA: TGTGCTCTTGGGGAACTCCGAATTTCCCGTACTGGGGGCCTCAGTTACACCGATAAACTCATCTTT.

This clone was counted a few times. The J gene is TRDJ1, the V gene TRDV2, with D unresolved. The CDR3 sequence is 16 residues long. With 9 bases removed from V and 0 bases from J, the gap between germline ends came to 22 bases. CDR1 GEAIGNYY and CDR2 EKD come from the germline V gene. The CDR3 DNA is TGTGCCACCGGCAACTGTGGGAGTGAGTACACCGATAAACTCATCTTT. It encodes CATGNCGSEYTDKLIF.

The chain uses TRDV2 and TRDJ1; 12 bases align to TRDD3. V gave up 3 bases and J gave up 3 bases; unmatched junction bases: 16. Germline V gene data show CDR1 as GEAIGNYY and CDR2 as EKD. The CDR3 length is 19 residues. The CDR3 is CACDPEDWGILSFADKLIF. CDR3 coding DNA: TGTGCCTGTGACCCCGAAGACTGGGGGATACTATCTTTCGCCGATAAACTCATCTTT.

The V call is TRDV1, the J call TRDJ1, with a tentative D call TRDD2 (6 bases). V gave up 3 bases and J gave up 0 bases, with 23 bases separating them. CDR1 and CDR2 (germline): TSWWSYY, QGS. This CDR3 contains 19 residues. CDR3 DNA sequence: TGTGCTCTTGGGGAGAGCCTTCCCCGGTGGCAAGCGTACACCGATAAACTCATCTTT. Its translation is CALGESLPRWQAYTDKLIF.

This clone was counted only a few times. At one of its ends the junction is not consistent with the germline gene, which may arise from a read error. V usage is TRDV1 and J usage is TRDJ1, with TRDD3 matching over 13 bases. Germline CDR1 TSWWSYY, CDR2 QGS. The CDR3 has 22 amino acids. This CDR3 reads CALGEQSLRPTGGYGYTDKFIF. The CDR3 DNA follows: TGTGCTCTTGGGGAACAGAGCCTCCGCCCAACTGGGGGATACGGGTACACCGATAAATTCATCTTT.

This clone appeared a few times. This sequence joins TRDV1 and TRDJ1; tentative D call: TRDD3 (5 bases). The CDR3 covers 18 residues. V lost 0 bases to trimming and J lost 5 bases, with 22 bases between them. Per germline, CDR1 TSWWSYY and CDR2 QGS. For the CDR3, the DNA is TGTGCTCTTGGGGAACTTCGAGAGAGGGATTACGGGCCGGATAAACTCATCTTT. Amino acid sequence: CALGELRERDYGPDKLIF.

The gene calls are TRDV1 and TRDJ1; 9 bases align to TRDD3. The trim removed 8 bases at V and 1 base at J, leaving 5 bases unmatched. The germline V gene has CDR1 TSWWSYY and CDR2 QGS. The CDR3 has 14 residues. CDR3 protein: CALLTGGATDKLIF. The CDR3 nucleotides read TGTGCTCTTCTTACTGGGGGAGCCACCGATAAACTCATCTTT.